What follows describes a single T cell receptor (beta chain). The target antigen is unknown. Via MiXCR, TCRdb re-called the reads, giving one row per CDR3 protein. The data show around 430,000 distinct CDR3 sequences, about 39% seen once. The CDR3 has 15 residues. V lost 6 bases and J lost 2; bases outside the gene matches: 7. Germline-derived CDR1 and CDR2 are MNHEY and SVGEGT. This sample is part of a study of T cell repertoires in cytomegalovirus infection. Turning to the study itself: TCR beta signatures that were public indicated CMV infection and matching HLA type.

Study-wide points: The response measured ex vivo was dominated by TCR beta clonotypes (HLA-C-restricted and CMV-specific).

This specimen consisted of cultured PBMCs, obtained from culture after CMV antigen stimulation. The sequence came from a human donor in good health (CMV status not recorded). Some clones in this sample may be carry-over from other donors' samples. The chain is built from TRBV6-2 or TRBV6-3 and TRBJ2-3, with 8 positions matching TRBD2. The CDR3 sequence: CASRTLAGATDTQYF. The CDR3 DNA is TGTGCCAGCAGAACCCTAGCGGGTGCCACAGATACGCAGTATTTT.